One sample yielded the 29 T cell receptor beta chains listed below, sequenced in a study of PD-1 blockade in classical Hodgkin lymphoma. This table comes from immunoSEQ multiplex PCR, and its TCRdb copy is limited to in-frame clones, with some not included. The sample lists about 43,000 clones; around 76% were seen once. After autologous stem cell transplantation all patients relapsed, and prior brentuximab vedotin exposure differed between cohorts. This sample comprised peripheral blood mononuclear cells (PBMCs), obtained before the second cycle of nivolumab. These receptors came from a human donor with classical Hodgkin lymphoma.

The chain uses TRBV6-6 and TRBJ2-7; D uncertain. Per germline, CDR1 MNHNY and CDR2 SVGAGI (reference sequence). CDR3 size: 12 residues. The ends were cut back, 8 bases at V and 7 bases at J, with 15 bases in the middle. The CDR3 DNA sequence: TGTGCCAGCCAGCGTTCGGATACGGAGCAGTACTTC. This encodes CASQRSDTEQYF.

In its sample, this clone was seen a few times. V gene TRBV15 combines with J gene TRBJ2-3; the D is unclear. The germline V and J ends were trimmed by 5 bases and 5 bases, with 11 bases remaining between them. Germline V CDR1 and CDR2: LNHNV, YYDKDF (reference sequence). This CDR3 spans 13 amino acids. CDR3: CATSAFSGDTQYF. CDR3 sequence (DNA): TGTGCCACCAGCGCCTTTAGTGGAGATACGCAGTATTTT.

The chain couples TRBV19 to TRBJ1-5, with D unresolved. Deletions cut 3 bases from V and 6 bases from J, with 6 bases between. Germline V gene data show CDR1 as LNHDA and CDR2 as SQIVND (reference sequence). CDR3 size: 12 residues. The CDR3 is CASSIRGQPQHF. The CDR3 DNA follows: TGTGCCAGTAGTATTCGCGGTCAGCCCCAGCATTTT.

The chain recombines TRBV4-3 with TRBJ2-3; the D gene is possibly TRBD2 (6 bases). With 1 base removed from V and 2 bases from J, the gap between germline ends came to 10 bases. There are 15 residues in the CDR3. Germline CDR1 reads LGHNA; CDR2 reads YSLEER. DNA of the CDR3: TGCGCCAGCAGCCAAGGGCTAGCGTACACAGATACGCAGTATTTT. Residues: CASSQGLAYTDTQYF.

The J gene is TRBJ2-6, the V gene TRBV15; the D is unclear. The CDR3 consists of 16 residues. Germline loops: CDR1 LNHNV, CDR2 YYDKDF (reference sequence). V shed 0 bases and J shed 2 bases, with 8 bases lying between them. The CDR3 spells CATSRDQAAGANVLTF. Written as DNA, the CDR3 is TGTGCCACCAGCAGAGATCAGGCAGCTGGGGCCAACGTCCTGACTTTC.

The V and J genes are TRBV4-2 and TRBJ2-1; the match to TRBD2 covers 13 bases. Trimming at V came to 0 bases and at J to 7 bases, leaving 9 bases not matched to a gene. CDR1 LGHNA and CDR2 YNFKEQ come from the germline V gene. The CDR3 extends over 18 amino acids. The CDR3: CASSQDLSGTSGTNEQFF. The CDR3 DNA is TGTGCCAGCAGCCAAGACCTATCCGGGACTAGCGGGACAAATGAGCAGTTCTTC.

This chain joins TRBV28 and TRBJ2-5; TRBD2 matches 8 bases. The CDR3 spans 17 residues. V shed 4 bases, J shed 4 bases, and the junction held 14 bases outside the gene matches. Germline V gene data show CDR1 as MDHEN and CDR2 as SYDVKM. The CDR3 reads CASSSPRGGREGETQYF. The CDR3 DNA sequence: TGTGCCAGCAGTTCCCCCCGCGGGGGGAGAGAGGGAGAGACCCAGTACTTC.

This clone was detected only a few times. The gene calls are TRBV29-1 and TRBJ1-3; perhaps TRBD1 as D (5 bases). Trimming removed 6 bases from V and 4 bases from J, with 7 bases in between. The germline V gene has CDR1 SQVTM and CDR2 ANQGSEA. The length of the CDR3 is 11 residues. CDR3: CSVGGGNTIYF. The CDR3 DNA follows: TGCAGCGTGGGGGGGGGAAACACCATATATTTT. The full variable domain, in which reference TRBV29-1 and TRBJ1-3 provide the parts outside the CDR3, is SAVISQKPSRDICQRGTSLTIQCQVDSQVTMMFWYRQQPGQSLTLIATANQGSEATYESGFVIDKFPISRPNLTFSTLTVSNMSPEDSSIYLCSVGGGNTIYFGEGSWLTVV.

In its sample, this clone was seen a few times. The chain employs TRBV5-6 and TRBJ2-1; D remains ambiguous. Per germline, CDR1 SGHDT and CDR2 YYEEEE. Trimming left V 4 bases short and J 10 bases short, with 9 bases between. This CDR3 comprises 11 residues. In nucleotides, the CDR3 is TGTGCCAGCAGCCTTGGACCCGAGCAGTTCTTC. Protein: CASSLGPEQFF.

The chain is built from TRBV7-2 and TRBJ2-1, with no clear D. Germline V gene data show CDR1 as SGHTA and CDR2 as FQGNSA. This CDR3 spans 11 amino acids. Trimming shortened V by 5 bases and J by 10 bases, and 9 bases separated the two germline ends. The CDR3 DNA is TGTGCCAGCAGCCCTTCGAGGGAGCAGTTCTTC. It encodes CASSPSREQFF.

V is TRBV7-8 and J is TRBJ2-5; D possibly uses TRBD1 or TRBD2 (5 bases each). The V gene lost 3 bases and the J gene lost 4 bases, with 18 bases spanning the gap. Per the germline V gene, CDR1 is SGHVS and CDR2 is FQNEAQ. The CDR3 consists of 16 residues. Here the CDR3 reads CASSFQTGAIGETQYF. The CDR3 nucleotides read TGTGCCAGCAGCTTCCAAACCGGGGCCATCGGAGAGACCCAGTACTTC.

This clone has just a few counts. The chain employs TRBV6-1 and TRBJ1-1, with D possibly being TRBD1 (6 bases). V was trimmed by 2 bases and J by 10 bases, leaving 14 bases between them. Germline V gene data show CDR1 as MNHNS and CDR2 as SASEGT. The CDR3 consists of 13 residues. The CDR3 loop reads CASSERGAGVAFF. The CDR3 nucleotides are TGTGCCAGCAGTGAAAGGGGGGCGGGTGTAGCTTTCTTT.

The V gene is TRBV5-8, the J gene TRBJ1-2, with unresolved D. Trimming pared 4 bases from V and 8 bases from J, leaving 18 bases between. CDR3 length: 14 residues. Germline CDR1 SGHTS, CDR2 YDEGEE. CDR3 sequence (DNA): TGTGCCAGCAGCCCCAGTGAAACGTCGCTAGGCTACACCTTC. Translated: CASSPSETSLGYTF.

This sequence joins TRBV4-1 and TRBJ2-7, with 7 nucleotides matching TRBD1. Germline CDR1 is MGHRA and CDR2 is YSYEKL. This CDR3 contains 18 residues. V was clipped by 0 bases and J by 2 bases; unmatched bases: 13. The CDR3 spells CASSQEWGEGASAYEQYF. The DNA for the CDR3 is TGCGCCAGCAGCCAAGAGTGGGGAGAGGGGGCAAGTGCCTACGAGCAGTACTTC.

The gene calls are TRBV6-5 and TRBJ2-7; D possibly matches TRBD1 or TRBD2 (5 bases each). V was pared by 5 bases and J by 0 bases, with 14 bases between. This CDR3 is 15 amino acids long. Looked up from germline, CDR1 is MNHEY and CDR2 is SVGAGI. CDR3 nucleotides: TGTGCCAGCAGTAAGGGACCTTATTCCTCCTACGAGCAGTACTTC. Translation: CASSKGPYSSYEQYF.

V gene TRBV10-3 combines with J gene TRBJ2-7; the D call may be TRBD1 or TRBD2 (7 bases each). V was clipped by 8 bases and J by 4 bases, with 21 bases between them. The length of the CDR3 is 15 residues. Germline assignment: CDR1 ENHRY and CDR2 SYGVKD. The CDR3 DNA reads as TGTGCCATCGCGGGGGAGGGGGCGCGGATTTACGAGCAGTACTTC. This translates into CAIAGEGARIYEQYF.

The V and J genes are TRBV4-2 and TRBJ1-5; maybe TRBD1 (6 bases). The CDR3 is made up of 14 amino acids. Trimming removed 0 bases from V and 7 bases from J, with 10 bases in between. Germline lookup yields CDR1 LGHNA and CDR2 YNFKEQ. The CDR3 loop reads CASSQDTGRQPQHF. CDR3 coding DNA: TGTGCCAGCAGCCAAGATACAGGGAGACAGCCCCAGCATTTT.

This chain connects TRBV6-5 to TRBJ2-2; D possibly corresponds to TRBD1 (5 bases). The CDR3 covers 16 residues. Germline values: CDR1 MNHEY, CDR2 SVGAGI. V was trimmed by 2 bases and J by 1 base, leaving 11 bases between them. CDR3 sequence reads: CASSYRTPLNTGELFF. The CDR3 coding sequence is TGTGCCAGCAGTTACCGGACACCTTTGAACACCGGGGAGCTGTTTTTT.

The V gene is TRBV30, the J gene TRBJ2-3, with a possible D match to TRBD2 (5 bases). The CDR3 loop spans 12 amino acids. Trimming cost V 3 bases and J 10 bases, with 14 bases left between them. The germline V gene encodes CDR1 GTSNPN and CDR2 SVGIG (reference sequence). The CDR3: CAWSPARRPQYF. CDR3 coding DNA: TGTGCCTGGAGCCCCGCTAGGAGGCCGCAGTATTTT.

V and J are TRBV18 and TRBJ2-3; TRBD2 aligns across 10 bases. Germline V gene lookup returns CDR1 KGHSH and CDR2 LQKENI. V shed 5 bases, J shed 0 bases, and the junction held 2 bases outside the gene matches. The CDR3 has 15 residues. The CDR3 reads CASSMTSGSTDTQYF. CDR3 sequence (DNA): TGTGCCAGCTCAATGACTAGCGGGAGCACAGATACGCAGTATTTT. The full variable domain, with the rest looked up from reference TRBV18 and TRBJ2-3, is NAGVMQNPRHLVRRRGQEARLRCSPMKGHSHVYWYRQLPEEGLKFMVYLQKENIIDESGMPKERFSAEFPKEGPSILRIQQVVRGDSAAYFCASSMTSGSTDTQYFGPGTRLTVL.

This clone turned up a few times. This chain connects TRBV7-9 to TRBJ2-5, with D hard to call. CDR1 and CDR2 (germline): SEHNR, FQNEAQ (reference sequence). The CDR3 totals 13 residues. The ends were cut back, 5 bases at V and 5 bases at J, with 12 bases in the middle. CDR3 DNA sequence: TGTGCCAGCAGCCATCCCTTAAGGGAGACCCAGTACTTC. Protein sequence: CASSHPLRETQYF.

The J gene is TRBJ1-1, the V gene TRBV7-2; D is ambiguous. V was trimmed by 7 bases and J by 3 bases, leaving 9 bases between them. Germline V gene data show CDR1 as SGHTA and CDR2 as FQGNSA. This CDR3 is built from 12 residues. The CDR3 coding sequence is TGTGCCAGCACCCCGTGGGACACTGAAGCTTTCTTT. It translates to CASTPWDTEAFF.

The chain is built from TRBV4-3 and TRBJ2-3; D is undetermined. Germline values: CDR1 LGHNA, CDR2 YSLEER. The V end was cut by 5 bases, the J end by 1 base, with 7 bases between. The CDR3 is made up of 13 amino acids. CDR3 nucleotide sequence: TGCGCCAGCAGCTCCCCCGGCACAGATACGCAGTATTTT. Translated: CASSSPGTDTQYF.

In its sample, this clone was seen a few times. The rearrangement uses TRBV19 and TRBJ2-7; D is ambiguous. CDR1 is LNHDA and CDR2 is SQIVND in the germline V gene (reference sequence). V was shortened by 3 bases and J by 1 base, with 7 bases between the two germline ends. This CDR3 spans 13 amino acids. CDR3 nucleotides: TGTGCCAGTAGTATCTACCTTTCCTACGAGCAGTACTTC. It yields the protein CASSIYLSYEQYF. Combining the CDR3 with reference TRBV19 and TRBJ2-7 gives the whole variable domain DGGITQSPKYLFRKEGQNVTLSCEQNLNHDAMYWYRQDPGQGLRLIYYSQIVNDFQKGDIAEGYSVSREKKESFPLTVTSAQKNPTAFYLCASSIYLSYEQYFGPGTRLTVT.

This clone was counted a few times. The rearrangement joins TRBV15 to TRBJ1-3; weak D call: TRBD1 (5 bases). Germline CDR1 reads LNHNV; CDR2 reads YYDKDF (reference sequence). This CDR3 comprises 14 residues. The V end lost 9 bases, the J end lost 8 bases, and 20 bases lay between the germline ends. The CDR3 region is CATQTSGLSDTIYF. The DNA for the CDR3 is TGTGCCACGCAGACGTCAGGGTTGTCGGACACCATATATTTT.

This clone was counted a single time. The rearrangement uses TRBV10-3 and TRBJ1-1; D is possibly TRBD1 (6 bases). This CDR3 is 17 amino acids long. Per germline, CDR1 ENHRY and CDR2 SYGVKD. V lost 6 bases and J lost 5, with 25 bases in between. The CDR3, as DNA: TGTGCCATCAGCCCCGCGGGGGGGGGCGCGAAGTATACTGAAGCTTTCTTT. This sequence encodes CAISPAGGGAKYTEAFF.

In DNA, the CDR3 is TGTGCCAGCAGTTTAAACAGGTTTAGCAATCAGCCCCAGCATTTT. Residues: CASSLNRFSNQPQHF. This rearrangement joins TRBV27 to TRBJ1-5; weak D call: TRBD1 (5 bases). With 2 bases removed from V and 0 bases from J, the gap between germline ends came to 8 bases. The length of the CDR3 is 15 residues. The V gene's germline CDR1 is MNHEY and CDR2 SMNVEV (reference sequence).

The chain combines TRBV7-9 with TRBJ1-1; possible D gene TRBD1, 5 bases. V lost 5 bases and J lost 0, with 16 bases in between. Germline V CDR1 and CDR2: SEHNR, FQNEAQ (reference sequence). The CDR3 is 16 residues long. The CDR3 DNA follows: TGTGCCAGCAGCCCTGATGGGGCGCCAATGAACACTGAAGCTTTCTTT. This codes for CASSPDGAPMNTEAFF.

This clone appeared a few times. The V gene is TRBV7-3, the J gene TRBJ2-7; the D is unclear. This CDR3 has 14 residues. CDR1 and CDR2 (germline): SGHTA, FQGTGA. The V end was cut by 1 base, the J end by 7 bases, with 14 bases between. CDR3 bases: TGTGCCAGCAGCTTAAGTCAGAGGCCCTGGGAGCAGTACTTC. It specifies CASSLSQRPWEQYF.